The 12 T cell receptor beta chains below were found in one sample sequenced in a study of spatial heterogeneity in lung cancer (dated by TCRdb to 2018 to 2020). Results the study describes overall, beyond this receptor: The number of expanded intratumoral alpha and beta TCRs correlated with the tumor nonsynonymous mutation count.

This specimen's time point label, interpreted: sample taken at primary tumor resection. These receptors have no known antigen. Receptors were amplified or captured by 5' RACE. The reads were generated on a NextSeq 500. Using fastp at Q25 and MiXCR, TCRdb reprocessed the public reads and kept productive beta chains. Rows merge per CDR3 protein into single entries with the most common DNA and genes. The sample yields around 3,000 distinct CDR3 sequences; approximately 6.5% were counted once. The ten largest clones capture roughly 10% of the sample. The material sequenced was lung tumor tissue, taken at surgery. Receptors originate from a male donor with early-stage non-small cell lung cancer.

By share, this clonotype counts as medium-sized. Little can be read into the size of this beta chain, an off-target read in a library designed for alpha chains. This chain links TRBV11-2 with TRBJ2-3; 10 bases line up with TRBD2. After removal of 4 bases from V and 1 base from J, the junction contained 11 bases not matched to a gene. The CDR3 has 18 amino acids. Germline values: CDR1 SGHAT, CDR2 FQNNGV. The DNA of the CDR3 is TGTGCCAGCAGCTCCCGCCCCATTACTAGCGGGGGCACAGATACGCAGTATTTT. This encodes CASSSRPITSGGTDTQYF. Variable domain in full (rest from reference TRBV11-2 and TRBJ2-3): EAGVAQSPRYKIIEKRQSVAFWCNPISGHATLYWYQQILGQGPKLLIQFQNNGVVDDSQLPKDRFSAERLKGVDSTLKIQPAKLEDSAVYLCASSSRPITSGGTDTQYFGPGTRLTVL.

By frequency in the sample, this clonotype is medium-sized. Since it is a stray read in a library aimed at alpha chains, this beta chain has a size that is not meaningful. The chain employs TRBV28 and TRBJ2-3, with a weak D call TRBD2 (6 bases). Germline V CDR1 and CDR2: MDHEN, SYDVKM. CDR3 size: 15 residues. Trimming stripped 5 bases from V and 1 base from J, with 13 bases between. DNA of the CDR3: TGTGCCAGCAGTCCAGGCGGGGCCGGCACAGATACGCAGTATTTT. Its translation is CASSPGGAGTDTQYF.

Judged by abundance, this clonotype is medium-sized. In a library made to pick up alpha chains, this beta chain is a stray read with a size that means little. The V and J genes are TRBV7-8 and TRBJ2-2; D gene ambiguous. Germline V CDR1 and CDR2: SGHVS, FQNEAQ. V dropped 5 bases and J dropped 6 bases, with 13 bases sitting between them. This CDR3 has 14 residues. Here the CDR3 DNA reads TGTGCCAGCAGCCCGACCCCGCAGGCCGGGGAGCTGTTTTTT. Translating gives CASSPTPQAGELFF.

This clonotype is categorized as medium-sized. This beta chain lies outside the target of a library built for alpha chains; its clone size means little. V gene TRBV11-3 combines with J gene TRBJ2-2, with TRBD2 as a possible D gene (6 bases). The V and J ends lost 5 bases and 2 bases respectively, with 9 bases between them. CDR1 and CDR2 (germline): SGHNT, YENEEA. This CDR3 has 14 amino acids. The CDR3: CASSPGLNTGELFF. CDR3 sequence (DNA): TGTGCCAGCAGCCCGGGACTCAACACCGGGGAGCTGTTTTTT.

This clonotype is judged medium-sized. This beta chain turned up in a library designed for alpha chains; as an off-target read, its abundance says little. The V gene is TRBV5-1, the J gene TRBJ2-7; TRBD1 aligns across 9 bases. The junction had 5 bases not matched to a gene; V was cut back by 4 bases and J by 3 bases. The length of the CDR3 is 14 residues. Per the germline V gene, CDR1 is SGHRS and CDR2 is YFSETQ. The CDR3 DNA sequence: TGCGCCAGCAGCACGGGGACAGGGCACTACGAGCAGTACTTC. This translates into CASSTGTGHYEQYF.

In its sample, this clonotype is medium-sized (0.01 to 0.1%). The library was built for alpha chains, so this beta chain is an off-target read and its size means little. CDR3 protein: CASRQRHLYTEAFF. Here the CDR3 DNA reads TGTGCCAGCAGGCAGCGGCACCTATACACTGAAGCTTTCTTT. V is TRBV6-5 and J is TRBJ1-1; D gene unclear. The V end was cut by 6 bases, the J end by 3 bases, with 14 bases between. CDR3 length equals 14 residues. From germline, CDR1 is MNHEY and CDR2 SVGAGI.

This clonotype came up many times. This beta chain represents an off-target read in a library built for alpha chains; its size is of limited meaning. The rearrangement joins TRBV7-9 to TRBJ2-1, with 11 bases that match TRBD2. Germline V gives CDR1 SEHNR, CDR2 FQNEAQ (reference sequence). CDR3 size: 13 residues. V trimming: 5 bases; J trimming: 12 bases; junction bases outside the gene matches: 6. This CDR3 is CASSLLAGGGQFF. As DNA, the CDR3 is TGTGCCAGCAGCCTCCTAGCGGGAGGAGGGCAGTTCTTC.

This clonotype was seen repeatedly, ten times or more. This beta chain is off target for a library built for alpha chains, so its abundance means little. The chain is built from TRBV25-1 and TRBJ1-1; D might be TRBD1 (5 bases). V was pared by 6 bases and J by 1 base, with 9 bases between. This CDR3 is built from 13 residues. Germline V gene lookup returns CDR1 MGHDK and CDR2 SYGVNS. The DNA for the CDR3 is TGTGCCAGCAGGGAGACAGAGAACACTGAAGCTTTCTTT. This sequence encodes CASRETENTEAFF.

By share of the sample, this clonotype is medium-sized. This beta chain represents an off-target read in a library built for alpha chains; its size is of limited meaning. The chain joins TRBV20-1 to TRBJ2-3; 10 positions match TRBD2. Germline V gene lookup returns CDR1 DFQATT and CDR2 SNEGSKA (reference sequence). The CDR3 sequence is 12 residues long. DNA of the CDR3: TGCAGAGCAGCGGGAGGGCCAGATACGCAGTATTTT. It yields the protein CRAAGGPDTQYF.

This clonotype ranks as medium-sized. This beta chain was picked up by a library intended for alpha chains and is off target, so its count carries little meaning. J is TRBJ2-7 and V is TRBV7-9; D gene uncertain. The CDR3 totals 15 residues. CDR1 is SEHNR and CDR2 is FQNEAQ in the germline V gene (reference sequence). The germline V and J ends were trimmed by 4 bases and 3 bases, with 16 bases remaining between them. The CDR3 DNA follows: TGTGCCAGCAGCTCCGGACCGATCGACTTCTACGAGCAGTACTTC. It translates to CASSSGPIDFYEQYF.

By sample share, this clonotype is medium-sized (0.01 to 0.1%). This beta chain turned up in a library designed for alpha chains; as an off-target read, its abundance says little. The V and J genes are TRBV18 and TRBJ1-6; D unclear. V was cut by 3 bases and J by 3 bases, with 21 bases left in between. Germline CDR1 is KGHSH and CDR2 is LQKENI. The CDR3 consists of 19 residues. In DNA, the CDR3 is TGTGCCAGCTCACCCCTTCCGACGGCGTCTGGTATCTATAATTCACCCCTCCACTTT. Its protein product is CASSPLPTASGIYNSPLHF. The variable domain in full, with the rest retrieved from reference TRBV18 and TRBJ1-6, is NAGVMQNPRHLVRRRGQEARLRCSPMKGHSHVYWYRQLPEEGLKFMVYLQKENIIDESGMPKERFSAEFPKEGPSILRIQQVVRGDSAAYFCASSPLPTASGIYNSPLHFGNGTRLTVT.

This clonotype has a count of ten or more. This beta chain is an unintended read in a library built for alpha chains; its size means little. The gene calls are TRBV7-2 and TRBJ1-1; D not certain. The CDR3 length is 16 residues. Deletions cut 3 bases from V and 4 bases from J, with 18 bases between. CDR1 is SGHTA, CDR2 FQGNSA, per germline. CDR3 in amino acids: CASSFSGNNLGTEAFF. CDR3 DNA sequence: TGTGCCAGCAGCTTCTCAGGCAACAACCTGGGCACTGAAGCTTTCTTT.